The 17 T cell receptor beta chains below come from one sample, sequenced in a study of persistence of HIV-infected CD4 T cells. The antigens for these receptors are not known. The immunoSEQ assay was version 4, run in survey mode. Generated by immunoSEQ multiplex PCR, the TCRdb table keeps only in-frame clones and is missing some. This sample has approximately 45,000 clones, with approximately 90% found just once. This nonspecific control used anti-CD3/anti-CD28 bead stimulation of CD4+ T cells. Sorting selected CD4+ T cells upregulating both CD40 ligand and CD69. The sample consisted of CD4+ T cells sorted from PBMCs after approximately 19-hour stimulation, taken from a patient who received antiretroviral therapy. The receptors were gathered from an adult woman with HIV who was CMV-seropositive.

The chain uses TRBV28 and TRBJ1-1; no clear D gene. Trimming cost V 6 bases and J 6 bases, with 8 bases left between them. Germline-derived CDR1 and CDR2 are MDHEN and SYDVKM. The CDR3 runs to 11 residues. The CDR3 region is CASRVESEAFF. The CDR3 DNA reads TGTGCCAGCAGGGTGGAGTCTGAAGCTTTCTTT. The whole variable domain, filled in from reference TRBV28 and TRBJ1-1, reads DVKVTQSSRYLVKRTGEKVFLECVQDMDHENMFWYRQDPGLGLRLIYFSYDVKMKEKGDIPEGYSVSREKKERFSLILESASTNQTSMYLCASRVESEAFFGQGTRLTVV.

The chain uses TRBV6-1 and TRBJ1-2; the D is unclear. This CDR3 is built from 12 residues. Trimming left V 6 bases short and J 8 bases short, with 13 bases between. Germline assignment: CDR1 MNHNS and CDR2 SASEGT. This chain's CDR3 is CASRSKIDGYTF. DNA for the CDR3: TGTGCCAGCAGGTCAAAAATAGACGGCTACACCTTC.

The chain recombines TRBV20-1 with TRBJ2-2; weak D call: TRBD2 (6 bases). The germline gives CDR1 DFQATT, CDR2 SNEGSKA (reference sequence). This CDR3 has 16 residues. V shed 3 bases and J shed 3 bases, with 17 bases lying between them. The CDR3 sequence is CSASRMRDPHTGELFF. CDR3 coding DNA: TGCAGTGCTAGTAGAATGCGGGACCCCCACACCGGGGAGCTGTTTTTT.

The chain recombines TRBV5-1 with TRBJ2-5; 9 nucleotides agree with TRBD1. V lost 6 bases to trimming and J lost 5 bases; unmatched junction nucleotides: 5. This CDR3 spans 13 amino acids. The germline V gene has CDR1 SGHRS and CDR2 YFSETQ. The CDR3 nucleotides are TGCGCCAGCAAACAGGGGGCCGGGGAGACCCAGTACTTC. Its translation: CASKQGAGETQYF.

CDR3 sequence: CASSSAGTKGYGYTF. CDR3 in DNA: TGTGCCAGCAGTTCGGCAGGGACGAAGGGCTATGGCTACACCTTC. The V call is TRBV27, the J call TRBJ1-2, with a possible D match to TRBD1 (5 bases). The CDR3 length is 15 residues. Deletions cut 4 bases from V and 4 bases from J, with 16 bases between. From germline, CDR1 is MNHEY and CDR2 SMNVEV (reference sequence).

This clone was detected only a few times. The J gene is TRBJ1-1, the V gene TRBV4-3; the D gene is possibly TRBD1 (6 bases). Germline-derived CDR1 and CDR2 are LGHNA and YSLEER. The CDR3 has 15 amino acids. V was pared by 0 bases and J by 4 bases, with 12 bases between. CDR3 residues: CASSQDGGPFTEAFF. CDR3 nucleotides: TGCGCCAGCAGCCAAGATGGGGGGCCCTTCACTGAAGCTTTCTTT.

The V and J genes are TRBV4-3 and TRBJ2-3, with unresolved D. Germline V gene data show CDR1 as LGHNA and CDR2 as YSLEER. CDR3 length equals 16 residues. Trimming removed 0 bases from V and 0 bases from J, with 10 bases in between. CDR3 sequence: CASSQDARVSTDTQYF. CDR3 DNA: TGCGCCAGCAGCCAAGACGCCCGTGTTAGCACAGATACGCAGTATTTT.

The genes are TRBV5-4 and TRBJ2-1, with 9 bases identical to TRBD1. The germline V gene has CDR1 SGHNT and CDR2 YYREEE (reference sequence). Losses at the gene ends were 4 bases for V and 8 bases for J; bases not matched to a gene: 4. The CDR3 contains 13 residues. The CDR3 loop reads CASSHTGGDEQFF. In DNA, the CDR3 is TGTGCCAGCAGCCATACAGGGGGCGATGAGCAGTTCTTC. The whole variable domain, filled in from reference TRBV5-4 and TRBJ2-1, reads ETGVTQSPTHLIKTRGQQVTLRCSSQSGHNTVSWYQQALGQGPQFIFQYYREEENGRGNFPPRFSGLQFPNYSSELNVNALELDDSALYLCASSHTGGDEQFFGPGTRLTVL.

In its sample, this clone was seen once. The chain combines TRBV10-3 with TRBJ1-2; the D is unclear. This CDR3 is 14 amino acids long. Per the germline V gene, CDR1 is ENHRY and CDR2 is SYGVKD. V lost 0 bases to trimming and J lost 5 bases, with 10 bases between them. The CDR3 DNA reads TGTGCCATCAGTGAGTCGACTCGGGTATATGGCTACACCTTC. It specifies CAISESTRVYGYTF.

The chain carries TRBV5-1 and TRBJ2-5, with D maybe TRBD2 (6 bases). Trimming pared 0 bases from V and 2 bases from J, leaving 11 bases between. Germline V CDR1 and CDR2: SGHRS, YFSETQ. The CDR3 contains 15 residues. CDR3 in DNA: TGCGCCAGCAGCTTGGCGGGACTCCCGCAAGAGACCCAGTACTTC. Its translation: CASSLAGLPQETQYF.

J is TRBJ1-2 and V is TRBV5-4; D not resolved. The CDR3 covers 14 residues. Trimming pared 4 bases from V and 0 bases from J, leaving 10 bases between. Germline assignment: CDR1 SGHNT and CDR2 YYREEE (reference sequence). CDR3 bases: TGTGCCAGCAGCGAGGACCGAGCTAACTATGGCTACACCTTC. Translated, it gives CASSEDRANYGYTF.

The chain is built from TRBV5-6 and TRBJ1-1; D gene unclear. Looked up from germline, CDR1 is SGHDT and CDR2 is YYEEEE. The CDR3 sequence is 14 residues long. V gave up 3 bases and J gave up 1 base, with 10 bases separating them. CDR3 residues: CASSYGRGNTEAFF. The CDR3 DNA is TGTGCCAGCAGCTACGGACGGGGGAACACTGAAGCTTTCTTT.

This sequence joins TRBV11-3 and TRBJ1-1, with 9 bases matching TRBD1. The CDR3 totals 16 residues. V lost 5 bases and J lost 1; bases outside the gene matches: 8. Germline CDR1 reads SGHNT; CDR2 reads YENEEA. CDR3 region: CASSRDRDSRNTEAFF. The CDR3 DNA reads as TGTGCCAGCAGCCGGGACAGGGATTCCAGGAACACTGAAGCTTTCTTT.

The rearrangement uses TRBV19 and TRBJ2-5; 14 bases align to TRBD2. The J segment lost 4 bases and the V segment lost 8 bases, leaving 3 bases of the junction unmatched. CDR3 length: 14 amino acids. Germline V CDR1 and CDR2: LNHDA, SQIVND (reference sequence). The CDR3 sequence is CASGTSGRGETQYF. For the CDR3, the DNA is TGTGCCAGTGGGACTAGCGGGAGAGGAGAGACCCAGTACTTC. The variable domain in full, completed from reference TRBV19 and TRBJ2-5, reads DGGITQSPKYLFRKEGQNVTLSCEQNLNHDAMYWYRQDPGQGLRLIYYSQIVNDFQKGDIAEGYSVSREKKESFPLTVTSAQKNPTAFYLCASGTSGRGETQYFGPGTRLLVL.

The V call is TRBV6-2 or TRBV6-3, the J call TRBJ2-5, with 12 bases matching TRBD2. Germline CDR1 is MNHEY and CDR2 is SVGEGT. The V and J ends lost 5 bases and 4 bases, in that order; junction bases with no gene match: 2. This CDR3 contains 14 residues. The CDR3 is CASSPGLAGETQYF. In DNA, the CDR3 is TGTGCCAGCAGTCCGGGACTAGCGGGAGAGACCCAGTACTTC.

J is TRBJ2-2 and V is TRBV25-1, with D possibly matching TRBD2 (7 bases). In germline, CDR1 is MGHDK, CDR2 SYGVNS. The CDR3 totals 15 residues. V lost 2 bases to trimming and J lost 8 bases, with 15 bases between them. Here the CDR3 DNA reads TGTGCCAGCAGTGAACCCGGGGGGCGGGGGGGGGAGCTGTTTTTT. It yields the protein CASSEPGGRGGELFF.

This rearrangement joins TRBV28 to TRBJ1-5; D is undetermined. V was cut by 7 bases and J by 0 bases, with 19 bases left in between. This CDR3 comprises 17 residues. CDR1 MDHEN and CDR2 SYDVKM come from the germline V gene. CDR3 sequence: CASTSLLTASSNQPQHF. The CDR3 bases are TGTGCCAGCACATCTCTCCTAACAGCTTCTAGCAATCAGCCCCAGCATTTT.